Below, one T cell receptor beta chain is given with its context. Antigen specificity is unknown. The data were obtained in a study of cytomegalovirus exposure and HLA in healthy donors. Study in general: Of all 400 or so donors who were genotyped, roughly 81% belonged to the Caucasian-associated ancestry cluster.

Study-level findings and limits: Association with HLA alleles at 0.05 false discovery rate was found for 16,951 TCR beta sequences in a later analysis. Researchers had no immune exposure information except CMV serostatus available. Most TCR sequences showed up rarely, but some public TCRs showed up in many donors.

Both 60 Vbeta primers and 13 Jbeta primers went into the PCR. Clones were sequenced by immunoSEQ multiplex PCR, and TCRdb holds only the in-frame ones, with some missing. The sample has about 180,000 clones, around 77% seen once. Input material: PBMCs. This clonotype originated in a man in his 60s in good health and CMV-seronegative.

The CDR3 nucleotides read TGTGCCAGCAGCAACACCATCGGGACAGGGTATACAAAACTGTTTTTT. It is translated as CASSNTIGTGYTKLFF. The V gene is TRBV11-2, the J gene TRBJ1-4, with TRBD1 matching 9 bases. The length of the CDR3 is 16 residues. V lost 5 bases and J lost 10; bases outside the gene matches: 14. Per the germline V gene, CDR1 is SGHAT and CDR2 is FQNNGV.